Detailed here is one T cell receptor beta chain. Original methodology: Amplifying reference gene primers gave estimates of nucleated cell counts. Some clones are missing from TCRdb's copy, which holds only in-frame ones; the method was immunoSEQ multiplex PCR. That table furnishes V, J and clone size, whereas the DNA furnished D and trimming. The data show 130,000 to 150,000 clones, roughly four fifths seen once. The sample belongs to a study of blood T cell repertoires in COVID-19. Study information: PBMCs, B-cell-depleted T cells, or T cells were the source of the cDNA or gDNA that made up the material.

There are 14 residues in the CDR3. Germline V gives CDR1 MGHDK, CDR2 SYGVNS. Trimming removed 5 bases from V and 0 bases from J, with 11 bases in between. V is TRBV25-1 and J is TRBJ2-7, with D perhaps TRBD2 (5 bases). Sequencing was carried out using peripheral blood. This clonotype was obtained from a human donor with acute or convalescent COVID-19. The donor label of this sample is uncertain. CDR3: CASSPQTNSYEQYF. CDR3 nucleotide sequence: TGTGCCAGCAGTCCCCAGACTAACTCCTACGAGCAGTACTTC.